This T cell receptor beta chain is from a study of graft-versus-host responses after intestinal transplantation. This clone was seen once. Its antigen is not identified. Relative to the germline gene, one junction end is altered; a read error may explain this. Other DNA sequences in the sample encode the same CDR3. The method was immunoSEQ multiplex PCR; TCRdb's version includes in-frame clones alone and lacks a portion of them. The sample includes 130,000 to 150,000 clones, 85% to 95% of them seen just once. Germline V gives CDR1 MGHRA, CDR2 YSYEKL. CDR3 size: 14 residues. The chain joins TRBV4-1 to TRBJ1-1; the D is unclear. This clonotype was obtained from a human donor who received an intestinal transplant. Sequences were derived from unstimulated CD4+ T cells sorted from spleen or lymph node cells, sampled before intestinal transplant. The CDR3 protein is CASSPNELDTEAFF. In DNA form, the CDR3 reads TGCGCTAGCAGCCCCAATGAATTGGACACTGAAGCTTTCTTT.